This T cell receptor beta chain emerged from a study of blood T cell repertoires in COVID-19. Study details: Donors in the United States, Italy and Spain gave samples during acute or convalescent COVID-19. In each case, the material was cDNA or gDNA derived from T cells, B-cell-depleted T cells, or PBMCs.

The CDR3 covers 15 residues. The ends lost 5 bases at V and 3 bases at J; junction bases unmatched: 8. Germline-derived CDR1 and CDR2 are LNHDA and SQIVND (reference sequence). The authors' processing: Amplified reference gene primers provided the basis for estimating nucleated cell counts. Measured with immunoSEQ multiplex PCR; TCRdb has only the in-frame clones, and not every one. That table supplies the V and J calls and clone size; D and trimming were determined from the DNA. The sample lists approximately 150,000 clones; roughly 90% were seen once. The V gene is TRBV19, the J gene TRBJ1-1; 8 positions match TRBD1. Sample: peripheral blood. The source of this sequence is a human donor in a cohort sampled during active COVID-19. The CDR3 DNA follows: TGTGCCAGTAGTTCCAGGGGGCGATTGGACACTGAAGCTTTCTTT. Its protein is CASSSRGRLDTEAFF.